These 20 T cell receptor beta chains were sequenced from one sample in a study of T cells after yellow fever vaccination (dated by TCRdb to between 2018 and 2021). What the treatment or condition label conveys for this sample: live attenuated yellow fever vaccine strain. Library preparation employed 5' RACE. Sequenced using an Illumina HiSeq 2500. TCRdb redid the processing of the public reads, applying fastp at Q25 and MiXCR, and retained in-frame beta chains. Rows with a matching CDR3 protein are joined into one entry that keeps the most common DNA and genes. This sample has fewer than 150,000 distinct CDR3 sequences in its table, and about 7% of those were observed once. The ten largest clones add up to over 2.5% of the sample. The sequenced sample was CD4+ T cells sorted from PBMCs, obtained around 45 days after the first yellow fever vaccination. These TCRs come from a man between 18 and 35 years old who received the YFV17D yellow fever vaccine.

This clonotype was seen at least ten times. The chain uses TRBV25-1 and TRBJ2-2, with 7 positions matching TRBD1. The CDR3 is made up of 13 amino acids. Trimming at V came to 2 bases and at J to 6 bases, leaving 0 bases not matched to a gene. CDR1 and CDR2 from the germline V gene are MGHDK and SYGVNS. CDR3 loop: CASSEQGAGELFF. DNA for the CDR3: TGTGCCAGCAGTGAACAGGGGGCCGGGGAGCTGTTTTTT.

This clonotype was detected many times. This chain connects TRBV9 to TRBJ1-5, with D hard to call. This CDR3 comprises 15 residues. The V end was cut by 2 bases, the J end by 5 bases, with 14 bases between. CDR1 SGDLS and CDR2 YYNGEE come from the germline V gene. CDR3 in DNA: TGTGCCAGCAGCGTTGATGGCTATCCGGATCAGCCCCAGCATTTT. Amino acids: CASSVDGYPDQPQHF.

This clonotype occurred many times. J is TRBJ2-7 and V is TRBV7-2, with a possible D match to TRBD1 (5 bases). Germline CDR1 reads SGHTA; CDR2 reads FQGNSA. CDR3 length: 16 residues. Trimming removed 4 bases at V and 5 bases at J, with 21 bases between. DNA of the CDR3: TGTGCCAGCAGCTCCGACAGTATGTATTTCTCGCACGAGCAGTACTTC. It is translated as CASSSDSMYFSHEQYF.

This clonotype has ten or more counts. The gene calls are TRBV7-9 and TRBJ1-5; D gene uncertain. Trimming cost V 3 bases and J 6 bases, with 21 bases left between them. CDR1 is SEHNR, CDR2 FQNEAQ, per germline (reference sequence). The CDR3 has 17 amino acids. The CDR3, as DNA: TGTGCCAGCAGCTTCGGCGGATATCGGAATGTCGGTCAGCCCCAGCATTTT. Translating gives CASSFGGYRNVGQPQHF. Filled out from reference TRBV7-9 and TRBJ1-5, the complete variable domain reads DTGVSQNPRHKITKRGQNVTFRCDPISEHNRLYWYRQTLGQGPEFLTYFQNEAQLEKSRLLSDRFSAERPKGSFSTLEIQRTEQGDSAMYLCASSFGGYRNVGQPQHFGDGTRLSIL.

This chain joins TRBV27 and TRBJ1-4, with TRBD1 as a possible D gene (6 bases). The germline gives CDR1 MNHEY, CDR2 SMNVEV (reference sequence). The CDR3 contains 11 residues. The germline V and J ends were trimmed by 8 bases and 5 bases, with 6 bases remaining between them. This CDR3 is CASGQNEKLFF. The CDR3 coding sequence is TGTGCCAGCGGACAGAATGAAAAACTGTTTTTT.

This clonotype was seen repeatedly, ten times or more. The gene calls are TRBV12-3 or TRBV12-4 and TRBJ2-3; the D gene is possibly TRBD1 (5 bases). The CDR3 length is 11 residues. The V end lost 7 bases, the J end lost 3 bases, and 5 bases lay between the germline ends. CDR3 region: CASTGTDTQYF. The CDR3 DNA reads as TGTGCCAGCACAGGGACAGATACGCAGTATTTT.

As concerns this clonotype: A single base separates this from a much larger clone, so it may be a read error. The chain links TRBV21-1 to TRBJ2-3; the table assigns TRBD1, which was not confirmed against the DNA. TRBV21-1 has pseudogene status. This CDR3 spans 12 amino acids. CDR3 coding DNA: TGTGCCAGGAAAATCGGCGGGGGAACGCAGTATTTT. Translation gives CARKIGGGTQYF.

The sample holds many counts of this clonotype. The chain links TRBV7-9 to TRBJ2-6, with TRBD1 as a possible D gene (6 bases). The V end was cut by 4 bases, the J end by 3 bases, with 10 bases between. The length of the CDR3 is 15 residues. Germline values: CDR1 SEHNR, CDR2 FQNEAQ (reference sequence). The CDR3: CASSYTGYGANVLTF. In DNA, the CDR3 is TGTGCCAGCAGCTATACAGGGTATGGGGCCAACGTCCTGACTTTC.

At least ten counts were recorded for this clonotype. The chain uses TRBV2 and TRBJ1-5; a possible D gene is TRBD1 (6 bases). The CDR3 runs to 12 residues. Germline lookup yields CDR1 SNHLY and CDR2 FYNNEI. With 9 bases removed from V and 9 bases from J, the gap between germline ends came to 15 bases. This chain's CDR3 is CASNRASGPQHF. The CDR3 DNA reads TGTGCCAGTAACAGGGCATCGGGGCCCCAGCATTTT.

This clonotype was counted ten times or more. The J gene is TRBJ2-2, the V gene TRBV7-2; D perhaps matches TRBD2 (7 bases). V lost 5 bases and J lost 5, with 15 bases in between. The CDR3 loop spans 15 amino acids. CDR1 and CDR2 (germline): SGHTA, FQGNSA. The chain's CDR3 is CASSPQGRGTGELFF. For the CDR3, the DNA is TGTGCCAGCAGCCCGCAGGGGCGGGGGACCGGGGAGCTGTTTTTT.

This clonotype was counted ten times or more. The CDR3 loop is CASSMPGTAANEKLFF. As DNA, the CDR3 is TGTGCCAGCAGCATGCCAGGGACCGCGGCTAATGAAAAACTGTTTTTT. This chain links TRBV6-5 with TRBJ1-4, with D maybe TRBD1 (5 bases). Germline V gene lookup returns CDR1 MNHEY and CDR2 SVGAGI. The CDR3 has 16 amino acids. Trimming stripped 6 bases from V and 3 bases from J, with 17 bases between.

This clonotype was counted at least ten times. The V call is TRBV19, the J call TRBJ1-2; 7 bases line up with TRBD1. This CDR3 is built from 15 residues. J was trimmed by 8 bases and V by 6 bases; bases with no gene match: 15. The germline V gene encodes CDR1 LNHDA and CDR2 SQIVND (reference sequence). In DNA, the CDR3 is TGTGCCAGTAGGCCCAGGGGTACAGGGGTCGGGGGCTACACCTTC. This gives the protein CASRPRGTGVGGYTF.

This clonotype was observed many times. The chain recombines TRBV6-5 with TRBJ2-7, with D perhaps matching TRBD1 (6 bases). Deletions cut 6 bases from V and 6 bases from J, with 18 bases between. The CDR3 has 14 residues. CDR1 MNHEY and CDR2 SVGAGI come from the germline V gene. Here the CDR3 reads CASRPTATGFEQYF. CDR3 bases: TGTGCCAGCAGACCCACCGCCACAGGGTTCGAGCAGTACTTC.

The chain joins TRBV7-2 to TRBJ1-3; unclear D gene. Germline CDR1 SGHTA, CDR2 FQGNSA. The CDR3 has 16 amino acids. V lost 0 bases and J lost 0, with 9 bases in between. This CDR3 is CASSLAYSDSGNTIYF. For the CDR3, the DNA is TGTGCCAGCAGCTTAGCGTACAGCGACTCTGGAAACACCATATATTTT. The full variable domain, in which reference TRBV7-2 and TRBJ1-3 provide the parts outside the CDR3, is GAGVSQSPSNKVTEKGKDVELRCDPISGHTALYWYRQSLGQGLEFLIYFQGNSAPDKSGLPSDRFSAERTGGSVSTLTIQRTQQEDSAVYLCASSLAYSDSGNTIYFGEGSWLTVV.

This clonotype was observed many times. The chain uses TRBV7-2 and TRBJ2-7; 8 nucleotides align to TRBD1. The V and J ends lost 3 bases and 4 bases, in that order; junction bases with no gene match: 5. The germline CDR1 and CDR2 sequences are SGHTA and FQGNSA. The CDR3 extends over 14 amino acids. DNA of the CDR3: TGTGCCAGCAGCTTCCAGGGGGCAATGTACGAGCAGTACTTC. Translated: CASSFQGAMYEQYF.

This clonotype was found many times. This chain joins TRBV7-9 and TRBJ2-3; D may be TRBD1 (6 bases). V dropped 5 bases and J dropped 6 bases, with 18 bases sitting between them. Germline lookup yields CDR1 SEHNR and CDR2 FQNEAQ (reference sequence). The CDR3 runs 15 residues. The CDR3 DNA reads TGTGCCAGCAGCAAACCAGGGGCCTTAGTGGATACGCAGTATTTT. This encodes CASSKPGALVDTQYF.

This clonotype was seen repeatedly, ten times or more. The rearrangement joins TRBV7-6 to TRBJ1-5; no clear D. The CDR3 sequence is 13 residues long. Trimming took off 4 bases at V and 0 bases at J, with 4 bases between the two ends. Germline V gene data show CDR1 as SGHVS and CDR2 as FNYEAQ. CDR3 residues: CASSSYSNQPQHF. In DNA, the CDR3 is TGTGCCAGCAGCTCCTATAGCAATCAGCCCCAGCATTTT.

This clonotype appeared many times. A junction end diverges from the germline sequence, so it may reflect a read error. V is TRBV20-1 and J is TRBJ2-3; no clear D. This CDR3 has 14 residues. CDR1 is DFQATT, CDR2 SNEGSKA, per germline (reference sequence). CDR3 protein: CQVQFYGLSDTQYF. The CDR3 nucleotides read TGTCAAGTCCAGTTCTACGGGCTCTCGGATACGCAGTATTTT.

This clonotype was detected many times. CDR3 sequence (DNA): TGCAGTGCTAGAGGATGGGACAGGAAGGGAAACACCATATATTTT. Amino acid sequence: CSARGWDRKGNTIYF. This rearrangement joins TRBV20-1 to TRBJ1-3, with 8 bases matching TRBD1. CDR3 length equals 15 residues. Per the germline V gene, CDR1 is DFQATT and CDR2 is SNEGSKA (reference sequence). Trimming cost V 1 base and J 4 bases; bases outside gene matches: 6.

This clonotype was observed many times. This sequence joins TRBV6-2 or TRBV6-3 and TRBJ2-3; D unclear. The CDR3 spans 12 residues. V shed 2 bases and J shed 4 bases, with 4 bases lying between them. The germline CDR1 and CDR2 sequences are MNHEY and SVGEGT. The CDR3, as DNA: TGTGCCAGCAGTTACGAGTCAGATACGCAGTATTTT. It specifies CASSYESDTQYF.